This T cell receptor beta chain stems from a study of blood T cell repertoires in COVID-19. The CDR3 extends over 14 amino acids. The germline CDR1 and CDR2 sequences are SGHTS and YDEGEE. Trimming shortened V by 5 bases and J by 8 bases, and 19 bases separated the two germline ends. Researchers sorted participants into cohorts using their self-reported clinical history. Here immunoSEQ multiplex PCR was the method, and the copy in TCRdb shows in-frame clones only, minus some. The sample yields over 100,000 clones, roughly 84% seen once. The chain uses TRBV5-8 and TRBJ1-2; possibly TRBD1 for D (6 bases). The origin of this receptor is a woman aged 25 to 45 who had recovered from COVID-19. Sequenced: PBMCs or T cells enriched from blood (not recorded which). For the CDR3, the DNA is TGTGCCAGCAGACATACAGGGACCCAAATGGGCTACACCTTC. Residues: CASRHTGTQMGYTF.